This TCR beta chain derives from a study of cytomegalovirus exposure and HLA in healthy donors. The PCR had 60 Vbeta and 13 Jbeta primers. TCRdb's table, derived via immunoSEQ multiplex PCR, lists solely in-frame clones and lacks some. The sample consists of more than 95,000 clones, 76% of them appearing once. Study conclusions and caveats: Sequencing likely caused a cluster of highly shared sequence variants.

A note on this clone: What it recognizes is unknown.

This TCR came from a middle-aged man in good health and CMV-seropositive. The sequenced material came from PBMCs.

The CDR3 DNA follows: TGTGCCAGCAGCCCCGGGGGGGGGACCCCTCGAGAAGACGATACGCAGTATTTT. This encodes CASSPGGGTPREDDTQYF. This chain uses TRBV7-9 with TRBJ2-3; TRBD2 matches 8 bases. This CDR3 has 18 amino acids. CDR1 and CDR2 (germline): SEHNR, FQNEAQ (reference sequence). Trimming at V came to 5 bases and at J to 6 bases, leaving 19 bases not matched to a gene.